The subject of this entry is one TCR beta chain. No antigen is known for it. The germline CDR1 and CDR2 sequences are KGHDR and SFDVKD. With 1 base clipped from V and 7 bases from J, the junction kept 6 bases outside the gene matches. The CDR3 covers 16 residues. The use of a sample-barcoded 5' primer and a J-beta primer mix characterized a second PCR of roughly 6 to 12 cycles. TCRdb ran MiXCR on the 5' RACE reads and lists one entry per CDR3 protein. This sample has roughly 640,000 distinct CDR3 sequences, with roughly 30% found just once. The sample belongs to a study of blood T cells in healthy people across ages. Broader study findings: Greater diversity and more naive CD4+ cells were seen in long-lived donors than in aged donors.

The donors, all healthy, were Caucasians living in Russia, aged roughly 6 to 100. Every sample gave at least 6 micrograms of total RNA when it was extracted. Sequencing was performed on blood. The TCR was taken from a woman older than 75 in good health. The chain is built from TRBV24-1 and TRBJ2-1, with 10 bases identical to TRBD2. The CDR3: CATSDFRAGGANEQFF. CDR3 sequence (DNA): TGTGCCACCAGTGATTTTAGAGCGGGGGGGGCAAATGAGCAGTTCTTC.